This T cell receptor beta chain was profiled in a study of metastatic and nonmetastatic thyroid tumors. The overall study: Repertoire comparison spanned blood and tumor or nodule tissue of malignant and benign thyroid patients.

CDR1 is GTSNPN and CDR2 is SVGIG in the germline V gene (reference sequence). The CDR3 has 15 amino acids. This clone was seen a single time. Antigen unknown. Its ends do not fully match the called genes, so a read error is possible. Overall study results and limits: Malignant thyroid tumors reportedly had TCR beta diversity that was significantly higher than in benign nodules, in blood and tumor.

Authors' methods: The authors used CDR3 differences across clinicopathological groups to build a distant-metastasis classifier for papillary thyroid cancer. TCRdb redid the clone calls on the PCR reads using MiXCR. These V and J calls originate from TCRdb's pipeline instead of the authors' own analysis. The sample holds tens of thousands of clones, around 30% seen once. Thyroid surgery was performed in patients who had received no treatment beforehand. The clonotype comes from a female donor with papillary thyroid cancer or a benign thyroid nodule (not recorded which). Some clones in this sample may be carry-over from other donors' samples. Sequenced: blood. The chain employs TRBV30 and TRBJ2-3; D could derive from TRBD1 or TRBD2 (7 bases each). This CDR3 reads CAWGLKGGGTDTQYF. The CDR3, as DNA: TGTGCCTGGGGCCTGAAGGGGGGAGGGACAGATACGCAGTACTTT.